The source of this T cell receptor beta chain is a study of blood T cells in healthy people across ages. Using a J-beta primer mix together with a sample-barcoded 5' primer, a second PCR was run for roughly 6 to 12 cycles. TCRdb redid the calling of the 5' RACE reads with MiXCR, one entry per CDR3 protein. The sample has over a million distinct CDR3 sequences, over 35% seen once. Overall study findings and caveats: Comparison with aged donors showed that long-lived donors had more naive CD4+ cells and higher diversity. Higher naive T cell percentage went strongly together with higher TCR beta diversity. Diversity estimates from one million T cells were considered underestimates.

Concerning this clonotype: The antigen is not known.

The CDR3 has 13 amino acids. Per germline, CDR1 SGHDT and CDR2 YYEEEE. The sample taken for sequencing was blood. The source is an older woman in good health. The chain uses TRBV5-6 and TRBJ2-7, with 7 bases aligning to TRBD2. The J call is doubtful: the DNA matches TRBJ2-4 better. DNA of the CDR3: TGTGCCAGCAGCGTGGGAGGGGTTGACATTCAGTACTTC. This sequence encodes CASSVGGVDIQYF.